A selection of T cell receptor beta chains follows, all from one sample in a study of shared clonotypes between healthy human individuals. Using immunoSEQ multiplex PCR, the repertoire was profiled, and TCRdb retains in-frame clones only, with some absent. The sample carries millions of clones, around 90% recorded once. The sample was naive CD4+ T cells sorted from blood. Receptor source: a man between 18 and 29 years old in good health. Each CDR3 is given with its conserved first and last residue. Fields, in order: D gene, J gene, V gene, clone size, CDR3 DNA, CDR3 protein. The D gene is left open where the match is weak. Rows give clone size only sometimes, using once, few, many, or a class for an expanded clone.

d_call: TRBD2; j_call: TRBJ2-2; v_call: TRBV11-2; clone_size: -; cdr3_nt: TGTGCCAGCAGCCCCTTTAGCGGGAGAAAAGACACCGGGGAGCTGTTTTTT; cdr3_aa: CASSPFSGRKDTGELFF
d_call: TRBD1; j_call: TRBJ2-1; v_call: TRBV11-3; clone_size: -; cdr3_nt: TGTGCCAGCAGCTTAGAGGGACAGGAGCAGTTCTTC; cdr3_aa: CASSLEGQEQFF
d_call: TRBD1; j_call: TRBJ2-7; v_call: TRBV14; clone_size: once; cdr3_nt: TGTGCCAGCAGCCAGGACCCCAGTCGGACAGGGGGGGTCTACGAGCAGTACTTC; cdr3_aa: CASSQDPSRTGGVYEQYF
d_call: -; j_call: TRBJ1-1; v_call: TRBV5-1; clone_size: -; cdr3_nt: TGCGCCAGCAGCTTGACTTATCTGAACACTGAAGCTTTCTTT; cdr3_aa: CASSLTYLNTEAFF
d_call: -; j_call: TRBJ2-3; v_call: TRBV7-9; clone_size: -; cdr3_nt: TGTGCCAGCAGTCGGAGGATAGCCCAGGGCACAGATACGCAGTATTTT; cdr3_aa: CASSRRIAQGTDTQYF
d_call: TRBD1; j_call: TRBJ2-3; v_call: TRBV5-4; clone_size: -; cdr3_nt: TGTGCCAGCAGCTCCGACAGGGAAGTATCGCAGTATTTT; cdr3_aa: CASSSDREVSQYF
d_call: TRBD1; j_call: TRBJ2-5; v_call: TRBV9; clone_size: -; cdr3_nt: TGTGCCAGCAGCGGAACAGGGGAGGAGACCCAGTACTTC; cdr3_aa: CASSGTGEETQYF
d_call: TRBD2; j_call: TRBJ2-3; v_call: TRBV9; clone_size: -; cdr3_nt: TGTGCCAGCAGCGTGGACGGGAGGGGGGATACGCAGTATTTT; cdr3_aa: CASSVDGRGDTQYF
d_call: -; j_call: TRBJ1-1; v_call: TRBV10-3; clone_size: -; cdr3_nt: TGTGCCATCAGTGTAACAGATAACACTGAAGCTTTCTTT; cdr3_aa: CAISVTDNTEAFF
d_call: -; j_call: TRBJ1-2; v_call: TRBV19; clone_size: -; cdr3_nt: TGTGCCACCCGGACGGCTTCACTAAAGAACTATGGCTACACCTTC; cdr3_aa: CATRTASLKNYGYTF
d_call: -; j_call: TRBJ1-1; v_call: TRBV11-2; clone_size: -; cdr3_nt: TGTGCCAGCAGCTCCGGGATGAACACTGAAGCTTTCTTT; cdr3_aa: CASSSGMNTEAFF
d_call: TRBD2; j_call: TRBJ2-1; v_call: TRBV7-2; clone_size: -; cdr3_nt: TGTGCCAGCAGCTCCCTAGCGGGATTATCCTACAATGAGCAGTTCTTC; cdr3_aa: CASSSLAGLSYNEQFF
d_call: -; j_call: TRBJ1-2; v_call: TRBV5-4; clone_size: -; cdr3_nt: TGTGCCAGCAGCTCTCTAGGGGGGAAGGTCTATGGCTACACCTTC; cdr3_aa: CASSSLGGKVYGYTF
d_call: -; j_call: TRBJ1-4; v_call: TRBV5-4; clone_size: few; cdr3_nt: TGTGCCAGCAGCACATCCGGGACGGCTAATGAAAAACTGTTTTTT; cdr3_aa: CASSTSGTANEKLFF
d_call: -; j_call: TRBJ1-1; v_call: TRBV5-1; clone_size: -; cdr3_nt: TGCGCCAGCAGCGTGGGACACCCTACTGAAGCTTTCTTT; cdr3_aa: CASSVGHPTEAFF
d_call: -; j_call: TRBJ2-7; v_call: TRBV5-6; clone_size: -; cdr3_nt: TGTGCCAGCAGCTTGGGGGCGGGCTACCTCGACTACGAGCAGTACTTC; cdr3_aa: CASSLGAGYLDYEQYF
d_call: -; j_call: TRBJ2-1; v_call: TRBV6-6; clone_size: -; cdr3_nt: TGTGCCAGCAACCTACAGGGATACAATGAGCAGTTCTTC; cdr3_aa: CASNLQGYNEQFF
d_call: -; j_call: TRBJ2-2; v_call: TRBV6-5; clone_size: -; cdr3_nt: TGTGCCAGCAGTTACTCCACCTGGGGCGGGGAGCTGTTTTTT; cdr3_aa: CASSYSTWGGELFF
d_call: -; j_call: TRBJ1-4; v_call: TRBV4-1; clone_size: -; cdr3_nt: TGCGCCAGCAGCCACCCGGTGGGCACTAATGAAAAACTGTTTTTT; cdr3_aa: CASSHPVGTNEKLFF
d_call: -; j_call: TRBJ2-1; v_call: TRBV6-6; clone_size: -; cdr3_nt: TGTGCCAGCAGTTATCTACTAGCTTGGGAGCAGTTCTTC; cdr3_aa: CASSYLLAWEQFF
d_call: -; j_call: TRBJ1-6; v_call: TRBV21-1; clone_size: -; cdr3_nt: TGTGCCAGCAGCACCAGACTCCGGGACAGGACGGGTCGGTCCTATAATTCACCCCTCCACTTT; cdr3_aa: CASSTRLRDRTGRSYNSPLHF
d_call: TRBD2; j_call: TRBJ2-7; v_call: TRBV2; clone_size: -; cdr3_nt: TGTGCCAGCAGTGATTCACTAGCGGGAGGCTACGAGCAGTACTTC; cdr3_aa: CASSDSLAGGYEQYF
d_call: TRBD2; j_call: TRBJ2-7; v_call: TRBV6-6; clone_size: -; cdr3_nt: TGTGCCAGCAGGGGGGGGACTAGCGGGGTCGAGCAGTACTTC; cdr3_aa: CASRGGTSGVEQYF
d_call: TRBD2; j_call: TRBJ2-2; v_call: TRBV2; clone_size: -; cdr3_nt: TGTGCCAGCAGTGGGGGTAGCGGGCTCACCGGGGAGCTGTTTTTT; cdr3_aa: CASSGGSGLTGELFF
d_call: -; j_call: TRBJ2-3; v_call: TRBV7-3; clone_size: -; cdr3_nt: TGTGCCAGCAGCTCCAACACAGATACGCAGTATTTT; cdr3_aa: CASSSNTDTQYF
d_call: -; j_call: TRBJ1-5; v_call: TRBV21-1; clone_size: once; cdr3_nt: TGTGCCAGCAGCAAAGACACGGGGCACATGAATAGCAATCAGCCCCAGCATTTT; cdr3_aa: CASSKDTGHMNSNQPQHF
d_call: TRBD1; j_call: TRBJ1-4; v_call: TRBV19; clone_size: -; cdr3_nt: TGTGCCAGTAGCTCGACAGGGGCCTTTGAAAAACTGTTTTTT; cdr3_aa: CASSSTGAFEKLFF
d_call: -; j_call: TRBJ1-5; v_call: TRBV7-2; clone_size: -; cdr3_nt: TGTGCCAGCAGCTTATCTCGTCCGGGGAATCAGCCCCAGCATTTT; cdr3_aa: CASSLSRPGNQPQHF
d_call: TRBD2; j_call: TRBJ2-1; v_call: TRBV19; clone_size: -; cdr3_nt: TGTGCCATCTCTCGACTAGCGGGAGATGAGCAGTTCTTC; cdr3_aa: CAISRLAGDEQFF
d_call: -; j_call: TRBJ2-7; v_call: TRBV6-6; clone_size: -; cdr3_nt: TGTGCCAGCAGTTATTTGGAGGCCTACGAGCAGTACTTC; cdr3_aa: CASSYLEAYEQYF
d_call: TRBD1; j_call: TRBJ1-6; v_call: TRBV4-3; clone_size: -; cdr3_nt: TGCGCCAGCAGCCTAAGTCTAGGACAGGGACTTAATTCACCCCTCCACTTT; cdr3_aa: CASSLSLGQGLNSPLHF
d_call: TRBD1; j_call: TRBJ1-3; v_call: TRBV6-1; clone_size: once; cdr3_nt: TGTGCCAGCAGCCGGGGACAGTCTAATGGAAACACCATATATTTT; cdr3_aa: CASSRGQSNGNTIYF
d_call: -; j_call: TRBJ1-2; v_call: TRBV20-1; clone_size: -; cdr3_nt: TGCAGTGCTGCCAGCAACTATGGCTACACCTTC; cdr3_aa: CSAASNYGYTF
d_call: -; j_call: TRBJ1-2; v_call: TRBV6-1; clone_size: once; cdr3_nt: TGTGCCATACAGGGCCCCTTGGGCTACACCTTC; cdr3_aa: CAIQGPLGYTF
d_call: -; j_call: TRBJ2-1; v_call: TRBV5-6; clone_size: -; cdr3_nt: TGTGCCAGCACCCCCGACTCGATCAATGAGCAGTTCTTC; cdr3_aa: CASTPDSINEQFF
d_call: -; j_call: TRBJ2-5; v_call: TRBV5-6; clone_size: -; cdr3_nt: TGTGCCAGCAGCTTGACAGATACTCAAGAGACCCAGTACTTC; cdr3_aa: CASSLTDTQETQYF
d_call: -; j_call: TRBJ2-3; v_call: TRBV5-1; clone_size: -; cdr3_nt: TGCGCCAGCAGCTTGGACGGACAGAAAACAGATACGCAGTATTTT; cdr3_aa: CASSLDGQKTDTQYF
d_call: TRBD1; j_call: TRBJ1-6; v_call: TRBV7-9; clone_size: -; cdr3_nt: TGTGCCAGCAGCGAACAGGGGCCGGGGAATTCACCCCTCCACTTT; cdr3_aa: CASSEQGPGNSPLHF
d_call: -; j_call: TRBJ1-6; v_call: TRBV7-9; clone_size: -; cdr3_nt: TGTGCCAGCAGCTTAAATGCACTCTATAATTCACCCCTCCACTTT; cdr3_aa: CASSLNALYNSPLHF
d_call: TRBD1; j_call: TRBJ1-5; v_call: TRBV11-2; clone_size: -; cdr3_nt: TGTGCCAGCAGCCCTAACAGGGGACTGCGGGTTCAGCCCCAGCATTTT; cdr3_aa: CASSPNRGLRVQPQHF
d_call: -; j_call: TRBJ2-5; v_call: TRBV30; clone_size: once; cdr3_nt: TGTGCCTGGAGTGATACGGACTGGCCCTATGGTGAGCAGTACTTC; cdr3_aa: CAWSDTDWPYGEQYF
d_call: -; j_call: TRBJ2-3; v_call: TRBV27; clone_size: -; cdr3_nt: TGTGCCAGCAGTAGAACAGGGATGAGCACAGATACGCAGTATTTT; cdr3_aa: CASSRTGMSTDTQYF
d_call: TRBD1; j_call: TRBJ1-3; v_call: TRBV7-2; clone_size: -; cdr3_nt: TGTGCCAGCAGCTTGAGGACAGGGTTTGGAAACACCATATATTTT; cdr3_aa: CASSLRTGFGNTIYF
d_call: TRBD1; j_call: TRBJ2-7; v_call: TRBV4-1; clone_size: once; cdr3_nt: TGCGCCAGCAGCCCATGGAGGGACAGGGTCGACGAGCAGTACTTC; cdr3_aa: CASSPWRDRVDEQYF
d_call: -; j_call: TRBJ2-7; v_call: TRBV30; clone_size: -; cdr3_nt: TGTGCCTGTGAACCCTGGGGATACGAGCAGTACTTC; cdr3_aa: CACEPWGYEQYF
d_call: TRBD1; j_call: TRBJ1-5; v_call: TRBV5-1; clone_size: -; cdr3_nt: TGCGCCAGCAGCTCCGGGACAGGAGTTAATCAGCCCCAGCATTTT; cdr3_aa: CASSSGTGVNQPQHF
d_call: -; j_call: TRBJ2-6; v_call: TRBV23-1; clone_size: -; cdr3_nt: TGCGCCAGCAGTCTCCCCCGGGACCTAAAAAGGTCTGGGGCCAACGTCCTGACTTTC; cdr3_aa: CASSLPRDLKRSGANVLTF
d_call: -; j_call: TRBJ2-5; v_call: TRBV7-9; clone_size: few; cdr3_nt: TGTGCCAGCAGTCGCCAGGGACAAGAGACCCAGTACTTC; cdr3_aa: CASSRQGQETQYF
d_call: -; j_call: TRBJ2-7; v_call: TRBV7-8; clone_size: -; cdr3_nt: TGTGCCAGCAGCTTAGTCTTCGGTTCGGCGGGCTCCTACGAGCAGTACTTC; cdr3_aa: CASSLVFGSAGSYEQYF
d_call: -; j_call: TRBJ1-3; v_call: TRBV6-6; clone_size: -; cdr3_nt: TGTGCCAGCAGGGCGGGCTTCTCTGGAAACACCATATATTTT; cdr3_aa: CASRAGFSGNTIYF
d_call: -; j_call: TRBJ1-5; v_call: TRBV10-2; clone_size: once; cdr3_nt: TGCGCCAGCAGTCCCGACAGTCCAAATCAGCCCCAGCATTTT; cdr3_aa: CASSPDSPNQPQHF
d_call: -; j_call: TRBJ1-1; v_call: TRBV13; clone_size: -; cdr3_nt: TGTGCCAGCGGAGAAAGGGGATCGCGTATGAACACTGAAGCTTTCTTT; cdr3_aa: CASGERGSRMNTEAFF